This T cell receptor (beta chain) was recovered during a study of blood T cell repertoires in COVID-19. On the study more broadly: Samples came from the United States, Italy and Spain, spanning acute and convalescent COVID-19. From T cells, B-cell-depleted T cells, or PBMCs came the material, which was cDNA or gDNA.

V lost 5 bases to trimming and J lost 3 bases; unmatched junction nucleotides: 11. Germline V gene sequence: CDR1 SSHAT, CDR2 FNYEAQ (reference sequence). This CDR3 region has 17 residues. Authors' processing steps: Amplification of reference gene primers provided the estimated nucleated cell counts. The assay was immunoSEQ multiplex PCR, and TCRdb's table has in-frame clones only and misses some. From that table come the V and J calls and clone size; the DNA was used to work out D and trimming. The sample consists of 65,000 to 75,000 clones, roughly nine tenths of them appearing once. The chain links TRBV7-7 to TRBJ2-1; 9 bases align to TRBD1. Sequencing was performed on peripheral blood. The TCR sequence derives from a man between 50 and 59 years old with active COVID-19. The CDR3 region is CASSKGAGTGNYNEQFF. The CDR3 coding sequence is TGTGCCAGCAGCAAGGGGGCCGGGACAGGGAACTACAATGAGCAGTTCTTC.